The clone carrying this T cell receptor beta chain was seen many times. Its matching antigen is unknown. The germline V and J ends were trimmed by 5 bases and 3 bases, with 23 bases remaining between them. Germline V lookup: CDR1 MNHNS, CDR2 SASEGT. This CDR3 is built from 18 residues. The record originates from a study of breast tumors, draining lymph nodes, adjacent tissues. Study findings and constraints: Compared with basal-like, luminal-like tumors shared significantly more repertoire with nontumor tissue. Tumor repertoires ranked between lymph nodes and nontumor tissue in diversity, with V and J gene preferences.

MiXCR was run by TCRdb on the multiplex PCR reads, yielding one entry per CDR3 protein. The table includes 85,000 to 130,000 distinct CDR3 sequences, over 20% detected once. Axillary draining lymph nodes of breast cancer patients supplied the node samples. The sequenced sample consisted of axillary lymph node tissue. The rearrangement links TRBV6-1 to TRBJ1-5, with unresolved D. This TCR came from a female donor with breast cancer. Some clones in this sample may be carry-over from other donors' samples. CDR3 sequence reads: CASSTHPRTLGSNQPQHF. CDR3 sequence (DNA): TGTGCCAGCAGTACCCACCCGAGAACTCTGGGGTCCAATCAGCCCCAGCATTTT.